What follows are 21 T cell receptor beta chains derived from one specimen sequenced in a study of response to subunit inactivated influenza vaccine. TCRdb re-analysed the RT-PCR reads in MiXCR, keeping a single row per CDR3 protein. The table shows around 480,000 distinct CDR3 sequences, with 9.5% to 12% occurring only once. The specimen comprised PBMCs from blood, sampled roughly 47 days after vaccination. These receptors came from a man aged 50 to 59 who received an inactivated influenza vaccine.

This clonotype has more than one count but fewer than ten. CDR3 coding DNA: TGCGCCAGCAGTCTCTCAAGGGACAGCGGGCCTTACGAGCAGTACTTC. Amino acids: CASSLSRDSGPYEQYF. The chain carries TRBV5-1 and TRBJ2-7, with D possibly matching TRBD1 (7 bases). The CDR3 length is 16 residues. V lost 5 bases and J lost 4, with 22 bases in between. CDR1 is SGHRS, CDR2 YFSETQ, per germline.

The CDR3 region has the DNA TGTGCCAGCAGCCAAGGGACAGCCTCGGGTGAAAAACTGTTTTTT. Protein sequence: CASSQGTASGEKLFF. The chain uses TRBV3-1 and TRBJ1-4, with D tentatively TRBD1 (6 bases). Germline-derived CDR1 and CDR2 are LGHDT and YNNKEL (reference sequence). V was clipped by 1 base and J by 7 bases, with 13 bases between them. This CDR3 contains 15 residues.

This clonotype has more than one count but fewer than ten. This sequence joins TRBV11-2 and TRBJ2-5; D is unresolved. CDR3 size: 13 residues. Deletions cut 5 bases from V and 1 base from J, with 8 bases between. The V gene's germline CDR1 is SGHAT and CDR2 FQNNGV. Here the CDR3 DNA reads TGTGCCAGCAGCAGTCACCTCCAAGAGACCCAGTACTTC. It specifies CASSSHLQETQYF.

The chain links TRBV29-1 to TRBJ2-1, with TRBD1 identical over 7 bases. The CDR3 is made up of 14 amino acids. CDR1 and CDR2 (germline): SQVTM, ANQGSEA. Germline trimming cut 2 bases from V and 5 bases from J; bases unmatched to any gene: 6. The CDR3 loop is CSVEPIDRDNEQFF. Here the CDR3 DNA reads TGCAGCGTTGAACCCATCGACAGGGACAATGAGCAGTTCTTC.

To note about this clonotype: This may come from a read error, since a much larger clone is one base off. J is TRBJ2-5 and V is TRBV7-9; no firm D call. CDR3 length: 12 residues. Germline values: CDR1 SEHNR, CDR2 FQNEAQ (reference sequence). The CDR3 bases are TGTACCAGCAGCTTACACCAAGAGACCCAGTACTTC. Amino acid sequence: CTSSLHQETQYF.

This clonotype occurred many times. V usage is TRBV20-1 and J usage is TRBJ2-3; 8 bases are a match to TRBD1. Germline V lookup: CDR1 DFQATT, CDR2 SNEGSKA (reference sequence). V shed 1 base, J shed 6 bases, and the junction held 6 bases outside the gene matches. The CDR3 is 14 amino acids. The CDR3 loop reads CSARVQGASDTQYF. CDR3 nucleotide sequence: TGCAGTGCTAGAGTCCAGGGGGCGTCTGATACGCAGTATTTT.

This clonotype was counted a few times. The chain carries TRBV7-2 and TRBJ1-3; possibly TRBD1 for D (6 bases). CDR3 length equals 17 residues. Trimming left V 5 bases short and J 0 bases short, with 17 bases between. The germline V gene has CDR1 SGHTA and CDR2 FQGNSA. DNA for the CDR3: TGTGCCAGCAGCCGGCTAGGGCAGGGGATCTCTGGAAACACCATATATTTT. Its protein product is CASSRLGQGISGNTIYF. The complete variable domain, with remaining parts taken from reference TRBV7-2 and TRBJ1-3, reads GAGVSQSPSNKVTEKGKDVELRCDPISGHTALYWYRQSLGQGLEFLIYFQGNSAPDKSGLPSDRFSAERTGGSVSTLTIQRTQQEDSAVYLCASSRLGQGISGNTIYFGEGSWLTVV.

The rearrangement links TRBV6-5 to TRBJ2-5; a weak D match, TRBD1 (6 bases). This CDR3 region has 14 residues. The V gene's germline CDR1 is MNHEY and CDR2 SVGAGI. With 2 bases removed from V and 4 bases from J, the gap between germline ends came to 11 bases. CDR3 sequence (DNA): TGTGCCAGCAGTTACAGACAGGTTAGAGAGACCCAGTACTTC. It yields the protein CASSYRQVRETQYF.

This clonotype has a handful of counts. The gene calls are TRBV5-6 and TRBJ2-7; 9 positions agree with TRBD1. The CDR3 runs to 15 residues. Germline CDR1 reads SGHDT; CDR2 reads YYEEEE. The V gene end was trimmed by 4 bases and the J gene end by 4 bases; junction bases not matched to a gene: 9. Here the CDR3 DNA reads TGTGCCAGCAGCCGGACCTGGACAGGGGAATACGAGCAGTACTTC. Amino acid sequence: CASSRTWTGEYEQYF. The complete variable domain, with remaining parts taken from reference TRBV5-6 and TRBJ2-7, reads DAGVTQSPTHLIKTRGQQVTLRCSPKSGHDTVSWYQQALGQGPQFIFQYYEEEERQRGNFPDRFSGHQFPNYSSELNVNALLLGDSALYLCASSRTWTGEYEQYFGPGTRLTVT.

The V call is TRBV11-2, the J call TRBJ2-2, with 8 nucleotides matching TRBD2. CDR1 and CDR2 from the germline V gene are SGHAT and FQNNGV. The length of the CDR3 is 16 residues. V gave up 6 bases and J gave up 6 bases; unmatched junction bases: 12. CDR3 residues: CASRPATSGGSGELFF. CDR3 sequence (DNA): TGTGCCAGCAGGCCGGCCACTTCGGGAGGGTCCGGGGAGCTGTTTTTT.

This clonotype was observed many times. The chain is built from TRBV7-2 and TRBJ2-7; D possibly uses TRBD1 or TRBD2 (5 bases each). Germline V gene sequence: CDR1 SGHTA, CDR2 FQGNSA. The CDR3 has 14 residues. V lost 5 bases to trimming and J lost 0 bases, with 11 bases between them. CDR3 in DNA: TGTGCCAGCAGCCACTTGGGACCCTCCTACGAGCAGTACTTC. Its protein is CASSHLGPSYEQYF.

Many counts were recorded for this clonotype. The chain combines TRBV15 with TRBJ2-3; a possible D gene is TRBD2 (6 bases). Germline V gene data show CDR1 as LNHNV and CDR2 as YYDKDF (reference sequence). V lost 4 bases and J 5 bases, leaving 13 bases between the germline ends. This CDR3 is built from 14 residues. CDR3 sequence reads: CATSKPGRIDTQYF. The CDR3 nucleotides are TGTGCCACCAGCAAGCCCGGGAGAATAGATACGCAGTATTTT.

The J gene is TRBJ2-3, the V gene TRBV20-1; TRBD2 matches at 8 bases. In germline, CDR1 is DFQATT, CDR2 SNEGSKA (reference sequence). V trimming: 3 bases; J trimming: 8 bases; junction bases outside the gene matches: 7. The CDR3 is 13 residues long. The CDR3 here is CSASLAGSGTQYF. The CDR3 DNA sequence: TGCAGTGCTAGTTTAGCGGGAAGTGGTACGCAGTATTTT.

This chain joins TRBV7-6 and TRBJ2-5; 12 nucleotides align to TRBD2. This CDR3 spans 17 amino acids. J was trimmed by 4 bases and V by 1 base; bases with no gene match: 7. CDR1 SGHVS and CDR2 FNYEAQ come from the germline V gene. The CDR3 is CASSLGTSGNTVETQYF. In DNA form, the CDR3 reads TGTGCCAGCAGCTTAGGGACTAGCGGGAATACGGTAGAGACCCAGTACTTC.

The CDR3 nucleotides are TGTGCCAGCCGTTCGACTCACCCGAGCACAGATACGCAGTATTTT. As protein: CASRSTHPSTDTQYF. The chain uses TRBV12-3 or TRBV12-4 and TRBJ2-3; D remains ambiguous. The CDR3 is 15 residues long. V shed 8 bases and J shed 0 bases, with 15 bases lying between them.

This clonotype has a count of ten or more. The V and J genes are TRBV5-1 and TRBJ1-2; D is possibly TRBD1 (6 bases). V was cut by 0 bases and J by 0 bases, with 15 bases left in between. The CDR3 contains 17 residues. Germline V gives CDR1 SGHRS, CDR2 YFSETQ. The CDR3 coding sequence is TGCGCCAGCAGCTTGGACCCTCAGGGGAGCCCTAACTATGGCTACACCTTC. Amino acids: CASSLDPQGSPNYGYTF.

This clonotype was recorded a few times. Written as DNA, the CDR3 is TGTGCCAGCAGTTTTGACCCGTTACGGGAGGGGTCCTACGAGCAGTACTTC. Translation: CASSFDPLREGSYEQYF. The chain combines TRBV12-3 or TRBV12-4 with TRBJ2-7; 8 nucleotides agree with TRBD2. The trim removed 3 bases at V and 1 base at J, leaving 11 bases unmatched. The CDR3 has 17 amino acids.

The chain couples TRBV15 to TRBJ1-1, with TRBD1 as a possible D gene (5 bases). This CDR3 has 15 amino acids. V was shortened by 7 bases and J by 4 bases, with 19 bases between the two germline ends. Per germline, CDR1 LNHNV and CDR2 YYDKDF (reference sequence). The CDR3 region has the DNA TGTGCCACCACCTCACTCAGGGCAGTCGGCACTGAAGCTTTCTTT. Translation gives CATTSLRAVGTEAFF.

This clonotype turned up a few times. This chain joins TRBV27 and TRBJ2-1, with D perhaps matching TRBD2 (5 bases). V lost 4 bases, J lost 8 bases, and 12 bases lay in between. This CDR3 is built from 13 residues. Germline CDR1 reads MNHEY; CDR2 reads SMNVEV (reference sequence). CDR3 DNA sequence: TGTGCCAGCAGTTACCTCGGGGATCATGAGCAGTTCTTC. Translated: CASSYLGDHEQFF.

The chain has TRBV5-1 and TRBJ2-7; D is tentatively TRBD1 or TRBD2 (5 bases each). Per germline, CDR1 SGHRS and CDR2 YFSETQ. V lost 1 base and J 5 bases, leaving 13 bases between the germline ends. CDR3 length equals 14 residues. The CDR3 sequence: CASSLTRGADEQYF. CDR3 sequence (DNA): TGCGCCAGCAGCTTGACACGGGGCGCGGACGAGCAGTACTTC.

The chain's CDR3 is CASSPDRATYEQYF. CDR3 coding DNA: TGTGCCAGCAGCCCGGACAGGGCAACCTACGAGCAGTACTTC. The chain combines TRBV5-6 with TRBJ2-7; 8 bases fit TRBD1. From germline, CDR1 is SGHDT and CDR2 YYEEEE. J gave up 2 bases and V 4 bases, and 5 bases lay outside the gene matches. This CDR3 has 14 residues.